This T cell receptor beta chain comes out of a study of cytomegalovirus exposure and HLA in healthy donors. PCR involved 60 Vbeta and 13 Jbeta primers. Data came from immunoSEQ multiplex PCR; TCRdb stores just in-frame clones and leaves some out. The table shows 150,000 to 200,000 clones, with approximately 85% occurring only once. The CDR3 sequence is 13 residues long. CDR1 SNHLY and CDR2 FYNNEI come from the germline V gene. V was trimmed by 5 bases and J by 5 bases, leaving 11 bases between them. The receptor was derived from a woman aged 45 to 65 in good health and CMV-seronegative. The sequenced sample was PBMCs. The V gene is TRBV2, the J gene TRBJ2-3; perhaps TRBD2 as D (6 bases). CDR3 DNA sequence: TGTGCCAGCAGTTTGGCGGGACGAGATACGCAGTATTTT. Translating it yields CASSLAGRDTQYF.